The 21 T cell receptor beta chains presented below share a single source sample, sequenced in a study of blood T cell repertoires in COVID-19. Clones were sequenced by immunoSEQ multiplex PCR, and TCRdb holds only the in-frame ones, with some missing. The table lists 400,000 to 500,000 clones, 86% of them singletons, with under 1.5% in the top ten. The sequenced sample was peripheral blood. All receptors derive from a woman under 40 with active or convalescent COVID-19.

V usage is TRBV29-1 and J usage is TRBJ2-1; TRBD2 matches at 7 bases. The germline gives CDR1 SQVTM, CDR2 ANQGSEA. The CDR3 extends over 18 amino acids. With 1 base clipped from V and 2 bases from J, the junction kept 14 bases outside the gene matches. The CDR3 loop is CSVEVAGRENRPYNEQFF. CDR3 bases: TGCAGCGTTGAAGTGGCGGGGCGGGAGAATCGGCCCTACAATGAGCAGTTCTTC.

The chain carries TRBV10-3 and TRBJ2-7; 9 nucleotides line up with TRBD1. CDR1 is ENHRY, CDR2 SYGVKD, per germline. V lost 6 bases, J lost 1 base, and 10 bases stayed unmatched. The CDR3 is made up of 16 amino acids. CDR3 residues: CAISPSKGQGSYEQYF. The DNA of the CDR3 is TGTGCCATCAGCCCATCTAAGGGACAGGGATCCTACGAGCAGTACTTC.

The CDR3 sequence is CATSRLGGQVEAFF. Here the CDR3 DNA reads TGTGCCACCAGCAGACTGGGGGGACAGGTTGAAGCTTTCTTT. The V and J genes are TRBV15 and TRBJ1-1; 8 bases line up with TRBD1. V lost 2 bases to trimming and J lost 7 bases; unmatched junction nucleotides: 6. The CDR3 has 14 residues. In germline, CDR1 is LNHNV, CDR2 YYDKDF (reference sequence). The full variable domain, with the rest looked up from reference TRBV15 and TRBJ1-1, is DAMVIQNPRYQVTQFGKPVTLSCSQTLNHNVMYWYQQKSSQAPKLLFHYYDKDFNNEADTPDNFQSRRPNTSFCFLDIRSPGLGDTAMYLCATSRLGGQVEAFFGQGTRLTVV.

The DNA for the CDR3 is TGTGCCAGCAGTCAGGGGACAGGGGGCTTTTATGAAGCTTTCTTT. Protein: CASSQGTGGFYEAFF. The chain couples TRBV6-5 to TRBJ1-1; the match to TRBD1 covers 12 bases. CDR1 is MNHEY and CDR2 is SVGAGI in the germline V gene. The CDR3 runs 15 residues. The V gene end was trimmed by 5 bases and the J gene end by 7 bases; junction bases not matched to a gene: 8.

The chain couples TRBV4-2 to TRBJ1-6; 11 bases map to TRBD1. The CDR3 runs 15 residues. CDR1 and CDR2 (germline): LGHNA, YNFKEQ. J lost 7 bases, V lost 8 bases, and 7 bases had no gene match. In DNA form, the CDR3 reads TGTGCCAGCCGGACGGGGACAGGGGGAAATTCACCCCTCCACTTT. It yields the protein CASRTGTGGNSPLHF.

CDR3 loop: CASSSTSGDTGELFF. The CDR3 DNA is TGTGCCAGCAGCTCGACTAGCGGGGACACCGGGGAGCTGTTTTTT. The chain joins TRBV11-3 to TRBJ2-2; TRBD2 matches at 11 bases. Germline assignment: CDR1 SGHNT and CDR2 YENEEA. Unmatched junction bases numbered 1, after V lost 4 bases and J lost 3 bases. This CDR3 is built from 15 residues.

J is TRBJ2-1 and V is TRBV5-1; 8 bases are shared with TRBD1. Germline lookup yields CDR1 SGHRS and CDR2 YFSETQ. Trimming at V came to 4 bases and at J to 7 bases, leaving 16 bases not matched to a gene. CDR3 size: 17 residues. The DNA for the CDR3 is TGCGCCAGCAGCCCAACCGTGGCAGGGGGCCTGGTGAATGAGCAGTTCTTC. Translating gives CASSPTVAGGLVNEQFF.

This chain connects TRBV5-5 to TRBJ1-1; D not resolved. V was cut by 0 bases and J by 5 bases, with 11 bases left in between. The CDR3 has 14 amino acids. Per the germline V gene, CDR1 is SGHKS and CDR2 is YYEKEE (reference sequence). CDR3 protein: CASSLGEVNTEAFF. As DNA, the CDR3 is TGTGCCAGCAGCTTGGGCGAAGTTAATACTGAAGCTTTCTTT.

The gene calls are TRBV2 and TRBJ2-1; D possibly corresponds to TRBD1 (6 bases). V dropped 4 bases and J dropped 0 bases, with 10 bases sitting between them. Germline loops: CDR1 SNHLY, CDR2 FYNNEI. The CDR3 sequence is 15 residues long. CDR3 residues: CASSADRSSYNEQFF. The CDR3 nucleotides are TGTGCCAGCAGTGCTGACAGGAGCTCCTACAATGAGCAGTTCTTC.

This sequence joins TRBV29-1 and TRBJ2-3, with TRBD1 as a possible D gene (6 bases). The V gene lost 6 bases and the J gene lost 5 bases, with 24 bases spanning the gap. CDR1 SQVTM and CDR2 ANQGSEA come from the germline V gene. The CDR3 length is 16 residues. The CDR3 here is CSVEGHPTGPQDTQYF. The CDR3 DNA sequence: TGCAGCGTAGAGGGGCACCCAACAGGGCCTCAAGATACGCAGTATTTT.

The J gene is TRBJ2-1, the V gene TRBV19; 9 bases align to TRBD1. The length of the CDR3 is 16 residues. Germline CDR1 LNHDA, CDR2 SQIVND (reference sequence). V lost 4 bases to trimming and J lost 3 bases; unmatched junction nucleotides: 7. The CDR3 DNA reads as TGTGCCAGTAGTAGCGGGGACAGGGACCTCTACAATGAGCAGTTCTTC. Amino acids: CASSSGDRDLYNEQFF. The variable domain in full, completed from reference TRBV19 and TRBJ2-1, reads DGGITQSPKYLFRKEGQNVTLSCEQNLNHDAMYWYRQDPGQGLRLIYYSQIVNDFQKGDIAEGYSVSREKKESFPLTVTSAQKNPTAFYLCASSSGDRDLYNEQFFGPGTRLTVL.

The chain employs TRBV2 and TRBJ1-2; D ambiguous. This CDR3 has 17 residues. Germline V gives CDR1 SNHLY, CDR2 FYNNEI. The V and J ends lost 6 bases and 6 bases respectively, with 26 bases between them. The CDR3 bases are TGTGCCAGCAGAACTTATAGGCAGGTCTTGCGAGCCGATGGCTACACCTTC. Translated, it gives CASRTYRQVLRADGYTF.

DNA for the CDR3: TGTGCCAGCAGCCCAGGGGTGAATCAGCCCCAGCATTTT. Translating it yields CASSPGVNQPQHF. The chain joins TRBV3-1 (or the pseudogene TRBV3-2) to TRBJ1-5; the D gene is possibly TRBD1 (6 bases). Germline CDR1 LGHDT, CDR2 YNNKEL (reference sequence). The length of the CDR3 is 13 residues. Trimming shortened V by 4 bases and J by 4 bases, and 8 bases separated the two germline ends.

The J gene is TRBJ1-2, the V gene TRBV9, with D possibly being TRBD1 (5 bases). Trimming took 1 base from V and 1 from J, leaving 17 bases between them. Germline loops: CDR1 SGDLS, CDR2 YYNGEE. The CDR3 totals 17 residues. CDR3 region: CASSVRPAMGGNYGYTF. The DNA of the CDR3 is TGTGCCAGCAGCGTACGACCCGCGATGGGGGGTAACTATGGCTACACCTTC.

The J gene is TRBJ2-7, the V gene TRBV7-9; 13 nucleotides match TRBD2. The trim removed 4 bases at V and 5 bases at J, leaving 14 bases unmatched. The CDR3 has 18 amino acids. Germline-derived CDR1 and CDR2 are SEHNR and FQNEAQ (reference sequence). The CDR3 nucleotides are TGTGCCAGCAGCTCACTAGGCGGCCTGGGACTAGCGGGAAACGAGCAGTACTTC. Residues: CASSSLGGLGLAGNEQYF.

The CDR3 spells CASGLAGVGYEQYF. The CDR3 coding sequence is TGCGCCAGCGGACTAGCGGGAGTAGGTTACGAGCAGTACTTC. V gene TRBV5-1 combines with J gene TRBJ2-7, with 13 bases fitting TRBD2. The CDR3 covers 14 residues. V trimming: 7 bases; J trimming: 4 bases; junction bases outside the gene matches: 5. Germline CDR1 reads SGHRS; CDR2 reads YFSETQ. The full variable domain, in which reference TRBV5-1 and TRBJ2-7 provide the parts outside the CDR3, is KAGVTQTPRYLIKTRGQQVTLSCSPISGHRSVSWYQQTPGQGLQFLFEYFSETQRNKGNFPGRFSGRQFSNSRSEMNVSTLELGDSALYLCASGLAGVGYEQYFGPGTRLTVT.

This clone was counted once. CDR3 sequence (DNA): TGTGCCAGCAGTTACACGGGTGTCCTCACTGAAGCTTTCTTT. This sequence encodes CASSYTGVLTEAFF. The chain recombines TRBV6-5 with TRBJ1-1, with no clear D. Trimming took 2 bases from V and 4 from J, leaving 11 bases between them. CDR3 length: 14 residues. The V gene's germline CDR1 is MNHEY and CDR2 SVGAGI.

J is TRBJ1-4 and V is TRBV2; 8 positions match TRBD1. V lost 6 bases and J lost 4; bases outside the gene matches: 7. Germline V gene data show CDR1 as SNHLY and CDR2 as FYNNEI. The CDR3 loop spans 15 amino acids. CDR3 nucleotide sequence: TGTGCCAGCAGCGATACAGGGGGAGGTAATGAAAAACTGTTTTTT. It is translated as CASSDTGGGNEKLFF.

This rearrangement joins TRBV4-1 to TRBJ2-2; no clear D gene. The CDR3 has 15 residues. V lost 0 bases, J lost 5 bases, and 10 bases lay in between. Per germline, CDR1 MGHRA and CDR2 YSYEKL. CDR3: CASSQDAGWTGELFF. The CDR3 nucleotides are TGCGCCAGCAGCCAAGATGCAGGCTGGACCGGGGAGCTGTTTTTT.

Comment on this clone: At one end, the junction sequence differs from germline, possibly due to a read error. CDR3 nucleotides: TGTGCCAGCAGTTCCTTGACTAGCACGAACTTC. Amino acids: CASSSLTSTNF. This chain uses TRBV7-9 with TRBJ2-7; 7 nucleotides agree with TRBD2. The CDR3 length is 11 residues. Germline assignment: CDR1 SEHNR and CDR2 FQNEAQ (reference sequence).

The gene calls are TRBV2 and TRBJ1-2, with 10 bases matching TRBD1. The V gene's germline CDR1 is SNHLY and CDR2 FYNNEI. The V and J ends lost 6 bases and 1 base, in that order; junction bases with no gene match: 5. The CDR3 length is 15 residues. CDR3 coding DNA: TGTGCCAGCAGCGCCGACAGGGGGCTTAACTATGGCTACACCTTC. Translation gives CASSADRGLNYGYTF.